This T cell receptor (beta chain) appears in the sequencing data of a study of shared clonotypes between healthy human individuals. Regarding this clone: Its target is unknown.

Division of CD4+ cells produced a CD45RA+ naive subset and a CD45RA-negative memory subset. General study points: Rarefaction revealed incomplete sorted-subset sequencing despite large depth.

Measured with immunoSEQ multiplex PCR; TCRdb has only the in-frame clones, and not every one. The sample has 2 million to 2.5 million clones, 90% to 97% seen once; the top ten hold approximately 0.13%. This CDR3 contains 15 residues. Germline lookup yields CDR1 KGHSH and CDR2 LQKENI. Trimming shortened V by 2 bases and J by 8 bases, and 18 bases separated the two germline ends. The material sequenced was naive CD4+ T cells sorted from blood. Subset noted: CD45RA+ positively selected. The chain combines TRBV18 with TRBJ1-2; D gene unclear. The TCR was taken from a man aged 18 to 30 in good health. The chain's CDR3 is CASSPGRNPLWGYTF. As DNA, the CDR3 is TGTGCCAGCTCACCAGGGCGAAATCCTCTCTGGGGCTACACCTTC.